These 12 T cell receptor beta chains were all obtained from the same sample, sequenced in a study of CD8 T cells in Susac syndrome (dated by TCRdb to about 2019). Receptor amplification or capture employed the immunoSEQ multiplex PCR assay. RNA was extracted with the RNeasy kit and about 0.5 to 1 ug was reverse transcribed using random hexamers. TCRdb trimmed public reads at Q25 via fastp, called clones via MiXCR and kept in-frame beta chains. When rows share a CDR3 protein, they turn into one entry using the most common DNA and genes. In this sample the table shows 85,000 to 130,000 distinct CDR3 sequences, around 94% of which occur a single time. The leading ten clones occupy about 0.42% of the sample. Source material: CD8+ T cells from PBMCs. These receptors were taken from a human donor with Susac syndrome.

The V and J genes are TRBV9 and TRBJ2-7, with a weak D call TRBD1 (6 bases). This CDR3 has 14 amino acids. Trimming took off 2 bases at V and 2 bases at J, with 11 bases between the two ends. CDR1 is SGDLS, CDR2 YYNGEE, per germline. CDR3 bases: TGTGCCAGCAGCGTCGGACAGAGAACCTACGAGCAGTACTTC. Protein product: CASSVGQRTYEQYF.

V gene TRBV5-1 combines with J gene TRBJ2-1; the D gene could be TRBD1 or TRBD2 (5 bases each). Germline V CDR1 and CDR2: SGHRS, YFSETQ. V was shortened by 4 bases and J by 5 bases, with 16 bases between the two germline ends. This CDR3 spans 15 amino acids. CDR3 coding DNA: TGCGCCAGCAGCGTGACCGGGACGGCTAACAATGAGCAGTTCTTC. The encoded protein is CASSVTGTANNEQFF.

The CDR3 DNA sequence: TGCAGTGCTCGAGGGGGCTCCTACGAGCAGTACTTC. It is translated as CSARGGSYEQYF. The chain is built from TRBV20-1 and TRBJ2-7; the D gene is possibly TRBD1 (6 bases). The CDR3 runs to 12 residues. Germline CDR1 DFQATT, CDR2 SNEGSKA (reference sequence). Trimming shortened V by 5 bases and J by 0 bases, and 8 bases separated the two germline ends.

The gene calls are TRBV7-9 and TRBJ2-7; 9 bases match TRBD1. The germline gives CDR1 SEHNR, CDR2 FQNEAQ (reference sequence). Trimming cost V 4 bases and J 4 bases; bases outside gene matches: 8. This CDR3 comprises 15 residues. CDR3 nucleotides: TGTGCCAGCAGCTCCCGGGACAGGGAGGGTTACGAGCAGTACTTC. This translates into CASSSRDREGYEQYF.

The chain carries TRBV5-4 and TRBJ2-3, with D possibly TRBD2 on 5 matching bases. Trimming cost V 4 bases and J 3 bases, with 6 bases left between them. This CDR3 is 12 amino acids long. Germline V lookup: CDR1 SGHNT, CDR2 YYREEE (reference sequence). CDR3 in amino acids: CASSRETDTQYF. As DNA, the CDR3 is TGTGCCAGCAGCCGGGAAACAGATACGCAGTATTTT. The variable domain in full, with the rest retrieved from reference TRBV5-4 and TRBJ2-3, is ETGVTQSPTHLIKTRGQQVTLRCSSQSGHNTVSWYQQALGQGPQFIFQYYREEENGRGNFPPRFSGLQFPNYSSELNVNALELDDSALYLCASSRETDTQYFGPGTRLTVL.

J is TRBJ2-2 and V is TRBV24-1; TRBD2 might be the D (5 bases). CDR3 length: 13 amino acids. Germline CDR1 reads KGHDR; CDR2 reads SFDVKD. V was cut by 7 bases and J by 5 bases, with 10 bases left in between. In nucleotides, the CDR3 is TGTGCCACCAGGTCCCCGGGGACCGGGGAGCTGTTTTTT. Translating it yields CATRSPGTGELFF.

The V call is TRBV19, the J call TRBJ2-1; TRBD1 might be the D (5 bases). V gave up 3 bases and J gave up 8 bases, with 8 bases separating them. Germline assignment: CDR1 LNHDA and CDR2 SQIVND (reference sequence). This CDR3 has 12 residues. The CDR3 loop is CASSIRVHEQFF. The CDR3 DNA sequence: TGTGCCAGTAGTATCAGGGTCCATGAGCAGTTCTTC.

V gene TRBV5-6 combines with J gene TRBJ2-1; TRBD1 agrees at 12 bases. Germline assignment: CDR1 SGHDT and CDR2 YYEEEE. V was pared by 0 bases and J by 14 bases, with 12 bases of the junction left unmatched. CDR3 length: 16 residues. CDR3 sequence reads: CASSLEGTGGRGWEFF. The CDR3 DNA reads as TGTGCCAGCAGCTTGGAAGGGACAGGGGGCCGGGGGTGGGAGTTCTTC.

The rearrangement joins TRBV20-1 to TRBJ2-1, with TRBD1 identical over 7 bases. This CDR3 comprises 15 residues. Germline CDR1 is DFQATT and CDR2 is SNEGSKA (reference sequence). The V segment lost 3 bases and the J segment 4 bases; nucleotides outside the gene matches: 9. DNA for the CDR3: TGCAGTGCTAGCTATAAGGGGGCGAGTTACAATGAGCAGTTCTTC. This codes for CSASYKGASYNEQFF.

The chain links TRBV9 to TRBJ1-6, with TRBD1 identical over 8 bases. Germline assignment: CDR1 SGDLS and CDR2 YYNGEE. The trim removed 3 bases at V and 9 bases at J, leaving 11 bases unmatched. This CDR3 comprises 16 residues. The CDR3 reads CASSASRDRGFSPLHF. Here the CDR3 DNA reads TGTGCCAGCAGCGCGTCCCGTGACAGGGGATTTTCACCCCTCCACTTT.

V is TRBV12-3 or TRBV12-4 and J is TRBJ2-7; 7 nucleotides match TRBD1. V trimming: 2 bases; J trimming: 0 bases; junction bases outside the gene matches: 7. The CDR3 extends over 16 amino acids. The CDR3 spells CASSLPRQGASYEQYF. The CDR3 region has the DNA TGTGCCAGCAGTTTACCCAGACAGGGTGCCTCCTACGAGCAGTACTTC.

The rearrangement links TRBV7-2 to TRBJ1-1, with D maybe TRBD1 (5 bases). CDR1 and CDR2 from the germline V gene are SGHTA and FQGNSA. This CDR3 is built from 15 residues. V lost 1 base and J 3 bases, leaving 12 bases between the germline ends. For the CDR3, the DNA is TGTGCCAGCAGCTTAGAAGCCAGGGTAGACACTGAAGCTTTCTTT. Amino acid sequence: CASSLEARVDTEAFF.